The 23 T cell receptor beta chains given below trace back to one sample, sequenced in a study of T-cell reconstitution after alpha-beta-depleted transplantation in children. During its preparation, the TCRbeta library received unique molecular identifiers. TCRdb reprocessed the PCR reads with MiXCR, giving one entry per CDR3 protein. The sample includes about 270,000 distinct CDR3 sequences, nearly 10% seen only once; the top ten take about a tenth. Specimen: PBMCs from the stem cell graft donor, collected from the stem cell graft. These receptors were taken from a human donor who donated a stem cell graft to a child with SCID.

Many counts were recorded for this clonotype. The chain uses TRBV14 and TRBJ2-7; D is undetermined. CDR1 is SGHDN, CDR2 FVKESK, per germline. This CDR3 spans 14 amino acids. V dropped 4 bases and J dropped 3 bases, with 13 bases sitting between them. The CDR3 spells CASSPKGWGYEQYF. In DNA form, the CDR3 reads TGTGCCAGCAGCCCCAAAGGGTGGGGCTACGAGCAGTACTTC. The complete variable domain, with remaining parts taken from reference TRBV14 and TRBJ2-7, reads EAGVTQFPSHSVIEKGQTVTLRCDPISGHDNLYWYRRVMGKEIKFLLHFVKESKQDESGMPNNRFLAERTGGTYSTLKVQPAELEDSGVYFCASSPKGWGYEQYFGPGTRLTVT.

The chain links TRBV7-2 to TRBJ2-3; no definite D call. Trimming shortened V by 1 base and J by 3 bases, and 17 bases separated the two germline ends. The CDR3 has 17 amino acids. Looked up from germline, CDR1 is SGHTA and CDR2 is FQGNSA. The CDR3: CASSLVGPALPTDTQYF. CDR3 sequence (DNA): TGTGCCAGCAGCTTAGTCGGGCCAGCCCTTCCGACAGATACGCAGTATTTT.

This clonotype was seen only a few times. The chain has TRBV9 and TRBJ2-5; TRBD2 aligns across 14 bases. CDR1 and CDR2 from the germline V gene are SGDLS and YYNGEE. The CDR3 totals 18 residues. J gave up 2 bases and V 4 bases, and 10 bases lay outside the gene matches. The CDR3 sequence is CASSSGLAGADFQETQYF. For the CDR3, the DNA is TGTGCCAGCAGCTCGGGACTAGCGGGGGCCGATTTTCAAGAGACCCAGTACTTC.

This rearrangement joins TRBV5-1 to TRBJ2-7, with 9 bases aligning to TRBD1. From germline, CDR1 is SGHRS and CDR2 YFSETQ. The CDR3 loop spans 14 amino acids. V lost 3 bases to trimming and J lost 5 bases; unmatched junction nucleotides: 6. The DNA of the CDR3 is TGCGCCAGCAGCTCCTTGGACAGGGGTAACGAGCAGTACTTC. Translation: CASSSLDRGNEQYF. Combining the CDR3 with reference TRBV5-1 and TRBJ2-7 gives the whole variable domain KAGVTQTPRYLIKTRGQQVTLSCSPISGHRSVSWYQQTPGQGLQFLFEYFSETQRNKGNFPGRFSGRQFSNSRSEMNVSTLELGDSALYLCASSSLDRGNEQYFGPGTRLTVT.

This clonotype has just a few counts. V and J are TRBV5-1 and TRBJ2-5; TRBD1 matches at 8 bases. The CDR3 is 15 amino acids. Germline CDR1 is SGHRS and CDR2 is YFSETQ. The V segment lost 6 bases and the J segment 5 bases; nucleotides outside the gene matches: 12. The DNA of the CDR3 is TGCGCCAGCACCCAGGGGGCAGTAGGAGGCGAGACCCAGTACTTC. Protein product: CASTQGAVGGETQYF.

V usage is TRBV5-1 and J usage is TRBJ2-3; tentatively, D is TRBD2 (5 bases). The CDR3 consists of 13 residues. Germline CDR1 reads SGHRS; CDR2 reads YFSETQ. The V end lost 4 bases, the J end lost 2 bases, and 8 bases lay between the germline ends. The CDR3 bases are TGCGCCAGCAGCGAGGGAACCACAGATACGCAGTATTTT. Amino acid sequence: CASSEGTTDTQYF. The variable domain in full, with the rest retrieved from reference TRBV5-1 and TRBJ2-3, is KAGVTQTPRYLIKTRGQQVTLSCSPISGHRSVSWYQQTPGQGLQFLFEYFSETQRNKGNFPGRFSGRQFSNSRSEMNVSTLELGDSALYLCASSEGTTDTQYFGPGTRLTVL.

In its sample, this clonotype was seen many times. The chain combines TRBV29-1 with TRBJ2-2; 7 nucleotides agree with TRBD1. The V gene's germline CDR1 is SQVTM and CDR2 ANQGSEA. V lost 6 bases and J lost 4; bases outside the gene matches: 5. The CDR3 spans 13 residues. The CDR3, as DNA: TGCAGCGTGGCCGACAGGGTCACCGGGGAGCTGTTTTTT. Its translation is CSVADRVTGELFF.

This clonotype is medium-sized (0.01 to 0.1%) in the sample. The gene calls are TRBV9 and TRBJ2-1; 12 bases are a match to TRBD2. From germline, CDR1 is SGDLS and CDR2 YYNGEE. The CDR3 spans 19 residues. Unmatched junction bases numbered 11, after V lost 0 bases and J lost 4 bases. The CDR3 nucleotides are TGTGCCAGCAGCGTAGCTTACAGGACTAGCGGGGAACGGTACAATGAGCAGTTCTTC. Translating gives CASSVAYRTSGERYNEQFF. Together with reference TRBV9 and TRBJ2-1, the CDR3 gives the full variable domain: DSGVTQTPKHLITATGQRVTLRCSPRSGDLSVYWYQQSLDQGLQFLIQYYNGEERAKGNILERFSAQQFPDLHSELNLSSLELGDSALYFCASSVAYRTSGERYNEQFFGPGTRLTVL.

This clonotype has only a few counts. The gene calls are TRBV6-1 and TRBJ2-3; 8 bases agree with TRBD1. The V segment lost 6 bases and the J segment 2 bases; nucleotides outside the gene matches: 7. The length of the CDR3 is 15 residues. Germline assignment: CDR1 MNHNS and CDR2 SASEGT. The CDR3 protein is CASRTTGGITDTQYF. The CDR3 DNA follows: TGTGCCAGCAGAACCACAGGGGGTATCACAGATACGCAGTATTTT.

This clonotype was observed a few times. V is TRBV7-9 and J is TRBJ2-5; TRBD2 is a possible D gene (7 bases). This CDR3 spans 12 amino acids. Germline V gives CDR1 SEHNR, CDR2 FQNEAQ (reference sequence). With 8 bases removed from V and 4 bases from J, the gap between germline ends came to 11 bases. The DNA for the CDR3 is TGTGCCAGCGGGGGGGCCTTAGAGACCCAGTACTTC. Amino acids: CASGGALETQYF. The full variable domain, its missing parts supplied by reference TRBV7-9 and TRBJ2-5, is DTGVSQNPRHKITKRGQNVTFRCDPISEHNRLYWYRQTLGQGPEFLTYFQNEAQLEKSRLLSDRFSAERPKGSFSTLEIQRTEQGDSAMYLCASGGALETQYFGPGTRLLVL.

A few counts support this clonotype. V gene TRBV27 combines with J gene TRBJ2-7; TRBD1 agrees at 9 bases. CDR3 length: 14 amino acids. The germline V gene has CDR1 MNHEY and CDR2 SMNVEV (reference sequence). V dropped 4 bases and J dropped 5; count of bases not matched to a gene: 6. The DNA for the CDR3 is TGTGCCAGCAGTTCGGGGACAGGGATGAACGAGCAGTACTTC. Residues: CASSSGTGMNEQYF.

This clonotype has just a few counts. V and J are TRBV27 and TRBJ1-1; 9 nucleotides agree with TRBD1. The germline V gene encodes CDR1 MNHEY and CDR2 SMNVEV (reference sequence). This CDR3 has 14 residues. V trimming: 6 bases; J trimming: 5 bases; junction bases outside the gene matches: 7. CDR3 protein: CASSRDRASTEAFF. The CDR3 bases are TGTGCCAGCAGCCGGGACAGGGCATCTACTGAAGCTTTCTTT.

This clonotype came up many times. This rearrangement joins TRBV12-3 or TRBV12-4 to TRBJ1-4; D is perhaps TRBD1 (6 bases). CDR3 length: 14 residues. Trimming shortened V by 8 bases and J by 4 bases, and 14 bases separated the two germline ends. DNA for the CDR3: TGTGCCAGCGTTTTAGGGGGTAGTAATGAAAAACTGTTTTTT. This gives the protein CASVLGGSNEKLFF.

The table lists this clonotype with many counts. The chain has TRBV5-1 and TRBJ2-2; unclear D gene. In germline, CDR1 is SGHRS, CDR2 YFSETQ. The CDR3 consists of 14 residues. The V and J ends lost 0 bases and 2 bases respectively, with 5 bases between them. The DNA of the CDR3 is TGCGCCAGCAGCTTGGACCGAAACACCGGGGAGCTGTTTTTT. This translates into CASSLDRNTGELFF.

V is TRBV9 and J is TRBJ1-1; 7 nucleotides line up with TRBD1. The CDR3 has 13 amino acids. Germline V gene lookup returns CDR1 SGDLS and CDR2 YYNGEE. The ends lost 4 bases at V and 5 bases at J; junction bases unmatched: 5. The CDR3 DNA follows: TGTGCCAGCAGCCAAGACAGGGCAACTGAAGCTTTCTTT. This gives the protein CASSQDRATEAFF.

This clonotype has ten or more counts. The CDR3 DNA reads TGCAGTGCTCAGGGCGGAGGATACGACGAGCAGTACTTC. This encodes CSAQGGGYDEQYF. J is TRBJ2-7 and V is TRBV20-1, with D perhaps given as TRBD1 or TRBD2 (5 bases each). The germline CDR1 and CDR2 sequences are DFQATT and SNEGSKA (reference sequence). The CDR3 length is 13 residues. Trimming took off 5 bases at V and 5 bases at J, with 16 bases between the two ends.

There are a few counts of this clonotype. V is TRBV18 and J is TRBJ2-2; TRBD2 might be the D (5 bases). The CDR3 is made up of 13 amino acids. In germline, CDR1 is KGHSH, CDR2 LQKENI. Deletions cut 3 bases from V and 6 bases from J, with 8 bases between. As DNA, the CDR3 is TGTGCCAGCTCACCGTCGGGGTCCGGGGAGCTGTTTTTT. This sequence encodes CASSPSGSGELFF. The full variable domain, with the rest looked up from reference TRBV18 and TRBJ2-2, is NAGVMQNPRHLVRRRGQEARLRCSPMKGHSHVYWYRQLPEEGLKFMVYLQKENIIDESGMPKERFSAEFPKEGPSILRIQQVVRGDSAAYFCASSPSGSGELFFGEGSRLTVL.

This clonotype has only a few counts. The CDR3 reads CASSPGQFSSTDTQYF. Here the CDR3 DNA reads TGCGCCAGCAGTCCCGGACAGTTCTCTAGCACAGATACGCAGTATTTT. This sequence joins TRBV5-1 and TRBJ2-3, with D perhaps TRBD1 (6 bases). The V end lost 5 bases, the J end lost 0 bases, and 16 bases lay between the germline ends. The CDR3 contains 16 residues. Germline V lookup: CDR1 SGHRS, CDR2 YFSETQ.

Only one count was recorded for this clonotype. This chain joins TRBV5-1 and TRBJ2-2; D is undetermined. Germline lookup yields CDR1 SGHRS and CDR2 YFSETQ. V lost 7 bases and J 4 bases, leaving 8 bases between the germline ends. The CDR3 totals 12 residues. CDR3 loop: CASVEVTGELFF. CDR3 DNA sequence: TGCGCCAGCGTCGAGGTCACCGGGGAGCTGTTTTTT.

In this sample, this clonotype turned up many times. This chain connects TRBV20-1 to TRBJ2-2, with D tentatively TRBD1 (6 bases). Germline V lookup: CDR1 DFQATT, CDR2 SNEGSKA (reference sequence). The length of the CDR3 is 18 residues. The V gene lost 1 base and the J gene lost 6 bases, with 24 bases spanning the gap. CDR3 amino acids: CSARGLTGRSGRAGELFF. In DNA, the CDR3 is TGCAGTGCTAGAGGATTGACAGGCCGGTCGGGTCGAGCCGGGGAGCTGTTTTTT.

The gene calls are TRBV27 and TRBJ2-3; TRBD2 aligns across 10 bases. Germline V lookup: CDR1 MNHEY, CDR2 SMNVEV (reference sequence). J lost 3 bases, V lost 3 bases, and 6 bases had no gene match. The CDR3 sequence is 16 residues long. The CDR3 DNA sequence: TGTGCCAGCAGTTTTATAGCGGGGGGACGAACAGATACGCAGTATTTT. It specifies CASSFIAGGRTDTQYF.

This rearrangement joins TRBV18 to TRBJ2-7; 7 bases are shared with TRBD1. The germline CDR1 and CDR2 sequences are KGHSH and LQKENI. The ends lost 6 bases at V and 3 bases at J; junction bases unmatched: 5. CDR3 length equals 13 residues. This CDR3 is CASSNRDSYEQYF. The CDR3 coding sequence is TGTGCCAGCTCCAACCGGGACAGCTACGAGCAGTACTTC.

This clonotype turned up a few times. The rearrangement uses TRBV10-3 and TRBJ2-3, with 10 bases that match TRBD2. The trim removed 3 bases at V and 2 bases at J, leaving 5 bases unmatched. Per germline, CDR1 ENHRY and CDR2 SYGVKD. The CDR3 length is 16 residues. CDR3 nucleotide sequence: TGTGCCATCAGTGACTTAGCGGGGGGAATCACAGATACGCAGTATTTT. This gives the protein CAISDLAGGITDTQYF.